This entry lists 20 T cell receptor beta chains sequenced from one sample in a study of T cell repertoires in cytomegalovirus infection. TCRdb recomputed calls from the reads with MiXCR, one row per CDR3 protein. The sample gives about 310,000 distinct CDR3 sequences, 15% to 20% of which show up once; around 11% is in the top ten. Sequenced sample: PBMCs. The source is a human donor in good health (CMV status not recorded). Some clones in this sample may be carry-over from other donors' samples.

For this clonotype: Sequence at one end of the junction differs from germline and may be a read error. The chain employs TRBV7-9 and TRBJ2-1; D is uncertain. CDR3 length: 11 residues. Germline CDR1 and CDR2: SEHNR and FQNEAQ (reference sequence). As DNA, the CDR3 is TGTGCCAGCAGCTCCGACAATGAGCAGTTCTTC. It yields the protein CASSSDNEQFF.

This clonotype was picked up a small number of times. The CDR3 loop reads CASTEGLYNQPQHF. CDR3 in DNA: TGTGCCAGTACCGAAGGGCTATACAATCAGCCCCAGCATTTT. V usage is TRBV19 and J usage is TRBJ1-5; D is uncertain. V gave up 7 bases and J gave up 3 bases, with 13 bases separating them. Germline V gives CDR1 LNHDA, CDR2 SQIVND (reference sequence). The CDR3 has 14 amino acids.

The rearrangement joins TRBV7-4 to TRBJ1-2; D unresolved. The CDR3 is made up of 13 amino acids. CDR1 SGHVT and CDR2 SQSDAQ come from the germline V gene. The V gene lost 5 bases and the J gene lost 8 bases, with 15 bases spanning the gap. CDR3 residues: CASSRDGLRGYTF. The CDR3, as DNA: TGTGCCAGCAGCCGAGACGGTCTTAGAGGCTACACCTTC.

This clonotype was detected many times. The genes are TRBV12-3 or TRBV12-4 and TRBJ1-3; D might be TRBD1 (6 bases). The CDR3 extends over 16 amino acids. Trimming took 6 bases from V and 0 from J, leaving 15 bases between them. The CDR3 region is CASSHWTVRSGNTIYF. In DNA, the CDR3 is TGTGCCAGCAGCCATTGGACAGTACGCTCTGGAAACACCATATATTTT.

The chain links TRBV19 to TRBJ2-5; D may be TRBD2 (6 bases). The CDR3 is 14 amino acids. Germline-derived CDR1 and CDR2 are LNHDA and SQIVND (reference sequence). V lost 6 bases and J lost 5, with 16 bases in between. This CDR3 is CASSSRWEEETQYF. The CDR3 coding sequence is TGTGCCAGTAGCTCGCGATGGGAGGAGGAGACCCAGTACTTC.

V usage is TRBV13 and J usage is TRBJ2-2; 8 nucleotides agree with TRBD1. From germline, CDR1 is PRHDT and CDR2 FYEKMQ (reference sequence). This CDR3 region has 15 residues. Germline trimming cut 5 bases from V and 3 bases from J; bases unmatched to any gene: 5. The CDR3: CASSHGTGDTGELFF. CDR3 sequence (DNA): TGTGCCAGCAGCCACGGGACAGGAGACACCGGGGAGCTGTTTTTT.

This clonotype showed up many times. CDR3 protein: CASSIAGGRGTQYF. Here the CDR3 DNA reads TGTGCCAGCAGCATAGCGGGGGGGCGAGGTACCCAGTACTTC. J is TRBJ2-5 and V is TRBV12-3 or TRBV12-4, with 11 bases aligning to TRBD2. The CDR3 spans 14 residues. Trimming at V came to 6 bases and at J to 8 bases, leaving 8 bases not matched to a gene.

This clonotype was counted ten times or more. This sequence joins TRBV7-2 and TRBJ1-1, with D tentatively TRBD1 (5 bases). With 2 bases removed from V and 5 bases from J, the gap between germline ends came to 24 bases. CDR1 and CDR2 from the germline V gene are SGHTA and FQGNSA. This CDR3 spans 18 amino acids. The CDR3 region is CASSLKILGGGGVTEAFF. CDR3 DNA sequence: TGTGCCAGCAGCTTAAAAATTCTGGGGGGAGGCGGGGTAACTGAAGCTTTCTTT.

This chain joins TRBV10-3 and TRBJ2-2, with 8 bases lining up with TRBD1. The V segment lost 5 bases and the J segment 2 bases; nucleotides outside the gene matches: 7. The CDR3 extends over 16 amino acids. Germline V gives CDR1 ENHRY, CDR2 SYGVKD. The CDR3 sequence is CAISRAAGGNTGELFF. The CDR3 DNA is TGTGCCATCAGTAGGGCGGCAGGGGGCAACACCGGGGAGCTGTTTTTT.

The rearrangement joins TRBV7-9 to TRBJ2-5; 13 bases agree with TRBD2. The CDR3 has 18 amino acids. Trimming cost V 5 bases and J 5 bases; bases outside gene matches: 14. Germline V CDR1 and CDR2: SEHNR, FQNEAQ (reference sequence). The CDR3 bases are TGTGCCAGCAGCGAACCGGGACTAGCGGGGCCTGGCTTTGAGACCCAGTACTTC. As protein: CASSEPGLAGPGFETQYF.

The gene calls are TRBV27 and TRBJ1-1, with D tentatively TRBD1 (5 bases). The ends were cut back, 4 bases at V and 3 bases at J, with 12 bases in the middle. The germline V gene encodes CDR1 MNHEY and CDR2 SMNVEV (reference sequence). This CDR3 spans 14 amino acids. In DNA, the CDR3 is TGTGCCAGCAGTTGGCAGGGCGCCGACACTGAAGCTTTCTTT. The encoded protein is CASSWQGADTEAFF.

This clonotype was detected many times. The chain's CDR3 is CASRVGDLSYEQYF. CDR3 in DNA: TGTGCCAGCAGAGTGGGGGACTTATCGTACGAGCAGTACTTC. This sequence joins TRBV12-3 or TRBV12-4 and TRBJ2-7; the D gene is possibly TRBD2 (6 bases). The CDR3 spans 14 residues. V was trimmed by 6 bases and J by 4 bases, leaving 16 bases between them.

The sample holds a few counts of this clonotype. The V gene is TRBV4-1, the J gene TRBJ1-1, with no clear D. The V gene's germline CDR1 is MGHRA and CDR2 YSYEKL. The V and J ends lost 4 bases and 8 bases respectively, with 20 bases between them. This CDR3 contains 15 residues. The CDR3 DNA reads TGCGCCAGCAGCCTTTCCGGGGTCCTCAACGGGGAAGCTTTCTTT. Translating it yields CASSLSGVLNGEAFF.

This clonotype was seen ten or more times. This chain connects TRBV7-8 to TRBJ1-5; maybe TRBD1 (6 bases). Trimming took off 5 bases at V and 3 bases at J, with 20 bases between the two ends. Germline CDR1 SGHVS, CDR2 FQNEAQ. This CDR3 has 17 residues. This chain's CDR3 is CASSPPGGGPYNQPQHF. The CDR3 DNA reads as TGTGCCAGCAGCCCACCTGGGGGGGGCCCCTACAATCAGCCCCAGCATTTT.

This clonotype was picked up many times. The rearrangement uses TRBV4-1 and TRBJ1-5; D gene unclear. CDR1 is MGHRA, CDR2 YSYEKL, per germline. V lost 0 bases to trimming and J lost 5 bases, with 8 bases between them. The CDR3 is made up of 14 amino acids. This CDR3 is CASSQDGLDQPQHF. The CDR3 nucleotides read TGCGCCAGCAGCCAAGACGGACTTGATCAGCCCCAGCATTTT.

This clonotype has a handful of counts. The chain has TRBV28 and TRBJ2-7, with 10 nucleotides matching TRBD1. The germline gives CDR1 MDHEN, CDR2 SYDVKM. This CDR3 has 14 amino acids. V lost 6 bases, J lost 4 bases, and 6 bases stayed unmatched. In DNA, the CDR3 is TGTGCCAGCAGGACGACGGGACAGGGGTACGAGCAGTACTTC. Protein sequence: CASRTTGQGYEQYF.

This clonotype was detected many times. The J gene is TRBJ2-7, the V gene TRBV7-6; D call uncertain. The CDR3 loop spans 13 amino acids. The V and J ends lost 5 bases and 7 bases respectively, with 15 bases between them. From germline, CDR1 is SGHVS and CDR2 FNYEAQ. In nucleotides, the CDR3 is TGTGCCAGCAGCCTAGACCAAATCGGGGAGCAGTACTTC. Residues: CASSLDQIGEQYF.

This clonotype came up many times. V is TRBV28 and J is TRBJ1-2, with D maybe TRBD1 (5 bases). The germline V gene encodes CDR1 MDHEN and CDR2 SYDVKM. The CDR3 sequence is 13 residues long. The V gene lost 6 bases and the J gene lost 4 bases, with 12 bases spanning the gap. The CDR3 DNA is TGTGCCAGCAGCCTTCCAGGGACCTATGGCTACACCTTC. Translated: CASSLPGTYGYTF.

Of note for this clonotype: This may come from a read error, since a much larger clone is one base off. CDR3 amino acids: CASSLASGGTWSYNEQFF. CDR3 nucleotides: TGTGCCAGCAGCTTGGCTAGCGGGGGGACATGGTCCTACAATGAGCAGTTCTTC. The chain employs TRBV7-2 and TRBJ2-1, with TRBD2 matching over 11 bases. V was clipped by 3 bases and J by 1 base; unmatched bases: 8. This CDR3 spans 18 amino acids. Germline V CDR1 and CDR2: SGHTA, FQGNSA.

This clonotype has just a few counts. The CDR3 loop reads CASSEAVKIKQFF. In nucleotides, the CDR3 is TGTGCCAGCAGTGAAGCGGTCAAGATTAAGCAGTTCTTC. The J gene is TRBJ2-1, the V gene TRBV2; D not certain. The germline CDR1 and CDR2 sequences are SNHLY and FYNNEI. CDR3 size: 13 residues. Deletions cut 0 bases from V and 11 bases from J, with 11 bases between.